This TCR beta chain emerged from a study of cytotoxic CD8 clonotypes in ibrutinib-treated CLL. The CDR3 covers 14 residues. The V segment lost 1 base and the J segment 9 bases; nucleotides outside the gene matches: 7. The V gene's germline CDR1 is SGHRS and CDR2 YFSETQ. Using immunoSEQ multiplex PCR, the repertoire was profiled, and TCRdb retains in-frame clones only, with some absent. The table lists fewer than 300,000 clones, around 77% of them singletons, with around 6% in the top ten. The clonotype was recovered from a human donor with chronic lymphocytic leukemia. Here the sequenced sample was PBMCs, taken at disease progression, from a patient treated with ibrutinib. The chain uses TRBV5-1 and TRBJ2-1, with 7 bases aligning to TRBD2. The CDR3 DNA reads TGCGCCAGCAGCTTGTCGCGGGGGTCGGGTGAGCAGTTCTTC. Its translation is CASSLSRGSGEQFF.